These 20 T cell receptor beta chains came from one sample sequenced in a study of cytomegalovirus exposure and HLA in healthy donors. The PCR contained 60 Vbeta and 13 Jbeta primers. Profiled with immunoSEQ multiplex PCR; TCRdb holds only in-frame clones, not every one. The sample lists approximately 170,000 clones; over 70% were seen once. The specimen was PBMCs. These receptors all come from a male donor in good health and CMV-seropositive.

The V gene is TRBV18, the J gene TRBJ2-3, with 11 bases that match TRBD1. Germline CDR1 reads KGHSH; CDR2 reads LQKENI. This CDR3 contains 20 residues. The J segment lost 4 bases and the V segment lost 1 base, leaving 16 bases of the junction unmatched. The CDR3 region is CASSPRTGGAFSGSADTQYF. DNA of the CDR3: TGTGCCAGCTCACCACGGACAGGGGGCGCCTTTAGCGGTTCTGCAGATACGCAGTATTTT.

The chain has TRBV27 and TRBJ2-6; 7 nucleotides agree with TRBD1. V shed 5 bases and J 0 bases; nucleotides not matched to a gene: 7. This CDR3 has 17 residues. CDR1 and CDR2 from the germline V gene are MNHEY and SMNVEV (reference sequence). The CDR3 DNA reads TGTGCCAGCAGTCGACAGGGCTCCTCCTCTGGGGCCAACGTCCTGACTTTC. Encoded protein: CASSRQGSSSGANVLTF.

This clone was observed a handful of times. Other DNA sequences in the same sample also yield this CDR3. The chain is built from TRBV6-5 and TRBJ1-4; D remains ambiguous. Germline-derived CDR1 and CDR2 are MNHEY and SVGAGI. The germline V and J ends were trimmed by 0 bases and 8 bases, with 7 bases remaining between them. The CDR3 runs 13 residues. CDR3 sequence: CASSYSTGEKLFF. CDR3 bases: TGTGCCAGCAGTTACTCGACCGGGGAAAAACTGTTTTTT.

This chain connects TRBV2 to TRBJ2-7, with 10 bases fitting TRBD1. J was trimmed by 4 bases and V by 4 bases; bases with no gene match: 4. The V gene's germline CDR1 is SNHLY and CDR2 FYNNEI. This CDR3 region has 14 residues. The CDR3 loop reads CASSVRTGGYEQYF. In DNA, the CDR3 is TGTGCCAGCAGTGTCCGGACAGGGGGTTACGAGCAGTACTTC.

The CDR3 nucleotides are TGTGCCAGTACCGCGAGACAGGGTGAAGCTTTCTTT. It yields the protein CASTARQGEAFF. This chain links TRBV19 with TRBJ1-1; 7 positions match TRBD1. J was trimmed by 7 bases and V by 7 bases; bases with no gene match: 6. Looked up from germline, CDR1 is LNHDA and CDR2 is SQIVND (reference sequence). The CDR3 runs 12 residues.

V and J are TRBV5-8 and TRBJ2-5; D remains ambiguous. Deletions cut 1 base from V and 11 bases from J, with 9 bases between. The CDR3 runs to 11 residues. From germline, CDR1 is SGHTS and CDR2 YDEGEE. The CDR3 region has the DNA TGTGCCAGCAGCTTGTTGGTAGAGCAGTACTTC. Residues: CASSLLVEQYF.

The CDR3 coding sequence is TGTGCCAGCACCCTGCTGCCGCAGGGCACTAATGAAAAACTGTTTTTT. This gives the protein CASTLLPQGTNEKLFF. The chain uses TRBV2 and TRBJ1-4; D might be TRBD1 (5 bases). This CDR3 contains 16 residues. Trimming took 7 bases from V and 2 from J, leaving 17 bases between them. Germline V gene lookup returns CDR1 SNHLY and CDR2 FYNNEI.

This clone turned up a few times. CDR3 region: CASSLPPGMASPLHF. CDR3 sequence (DNA): TGTGCCAGCAGCTTGCCACCGGGTATGGCTTCACCCCTCCACTTT. The chain couples TRBV7-9 to TRBJ1-6, with D uncertain. V gave up 3 bases and J gave up 9 bases, with 15 bases separating them. Per germline, CDR1 SEHNR and CDR2 FQNEAQ (reference sequence). CDR3 size: 15 residues.

The chain carries TRBV5-4 and TRBJ2-3; D is perhaps TRBD2 (7 bases). V lost 4 bases and J lost 5, with 14 bases in between. Germline assignment: CDR1 SGHNT and CDR2 YYREEE (reference sequence). The CDR3 covers 14 residues. The CDR3 DNA reads as TGTGCCAGCAGCCCGGGGGGCCGGGAAGATACGCAGTATTTT. It codes for CASSPGGREDTQYF.

J is TRBJ2-2 and V is TRBV11-2; TRBD2 aligns across 8 bases. V was clipped by 6 bases and J by 6 bases; unmatched bases: 12. The CDR3 totals 16 residues. Germline V gene sequence: CDR1 SGHAT, CDR2 FQNNGV. The CDR3 spells CASRHIGTREPGELFF. For the CDR3, the DNA is TGTGCCAGCAGACACATCGGGACTAGGGAACCCGGGGAGCTGTTTTTT.

The chain couples TRBV19 to TRBJ1-1; a weak D match, TRBD1 (6 bases). The CDR3 loop spans 11 amino acids. Trimming pared 11 bases from V and 10 bases from J, leaving 17 bases between. Per the germline V gene, CDR1 is LNHDA and CDR2 is SQIVND (reference sequence). CDR3 bases: TGTGCCTCTAGGGACACTTGGGGAGCTTTCTTT. Its translation: CASRDTWGAFF.

The genes are TRBV7-2 and TRBJ2-3; D gene uncertain. The CDR3 covers 14 residues. Germline V gene data show CDR1 as SGHTA and CDR2 as FQGNSA. Between the trimmed V and J ends, which lost 1 base and 2 bases, there was a span of 7 bases. The CDR3 region has the DNA TGTGCCAGCAGCTTAGGGGCCTACACAGATACGCAGTATTTT. Amino acids: CASSLGAYTDTQYF.

This clone was seen more than once but under ten times. V usage is TRBV5-6 and J usage is TRBJ2-1, with D hard to call. The germline V gene has CDR1 SGHDT and CDR2 YYEEEE. The V end was cut by 1 base, the J end by 0 bases, with 5 bases between. The CDR3 extends over 14 amino acids. CDR3 sequence reads: CASSLLGSYNEQFF. In DNA form, the CDR3 reads TGTGCCAGCAGCTTGCTAGGCTCCTACAATGAGCAGTTCTTC.

The sample holds a few counts of this clone. The chain combines TRBV13 with TRBJ2-2, with 14 nucleotides matching TRBD2. The V and J ends lost 5 bases and 4 bases, in that order; junction bases with no gene match: 12. CDR1 is PRHDT, CDR2 FYEKMQ, per germline (reference sequence). The CDR3 runs to 19 residues. CDR3 coding DNA: TGTGCCAGCAGCCCCGGACTAGCGGGGGGCCCGCGGGGCACCGGGGAGCTGTTTTTT. It is translated as CASSPGLAGGPRGTGELFF.

The gene calls are TRBV5-6 and TRBJ1-5, with a tentative D call TRBD1 (5 bases). With 5 bases removed from V and 9 bases from J, the gap between germline ends came to 15 bases. CDR1 is SGHDT and CDR2 is YYEEEE in the germline V gene. The CDR3 contains 13 residues. DNA of the CDR3: TGTGCCAGCAGTTCGGGGGGGAGATGGCCCCAGCATTTT. It yields the protein CASSSGGRWPQHF.

V usage is TRBV13 and J usage is TRBJ2-7; 9 nucleotides line up with TRBD2. V shed 5 bases, J shed 6 bases, and the junction held 11 bases outside the gene matches. CDR1 and CDR2 from the germline V gene are PRHDT and FYEKMQ (reference sequence). The CDR3 contains 15 residues. The CDR3 loop is CASSRTGLARGEQYF. The DNA for the CDR3 is TGTGCCAGCAGCAGAACGGGACTAGCTCGCGGCGAGCAGTACTTC. Variable domain in full (rest from reference TRBV13 and TRBJ2-7): AAGVIQSPRHLIKEKRETATLKCYPIPRHDTVYWYQQGPGQDPQFLISFYEKMQSDKGSIPDRFSAQQFSDYHSELNMSSLELGDSALYFCASSRTGLARGEQYFGPGTRLTVT.

The chain has TRBV19 and TRBJ1-5; 7 bases are a match to TRBD1. The length of the CDR3 is 13 residues. After removal of 10 bases from V and 2 bases from J, the junction contained 5 bases not matched to a gene. Germline V gene sequence: CDR1 LNHDA, CDR2 SQIVND (reference sequence). CDR3 DNA sequence: TGTGCCACCCGCGACAGGGGCAATCAGCCCCAGCATTTT. This translates into CATRDRGNQPQHF.

The chain combines TRBV11-2 with TRBJ1-4, with 9 bases that match TRBD1. With V trimmed by 5 bases and J by 8 bases, 6 bases remained unmatched. This CDR3 is built from 14 residues. Germline CDR1 is SGHAT and CDR2 is FQNNGV. The CDR3 bases are TGTGCCAGCAGCCGTGACAGGGGGGAGGAAAAACTGTTTTTT. Its translation: CASSRDRGEEKLFF.

The V gene is TRBV27, the J gene TRBJ2-7, with TRBD1 matching over 8 bases. V lost 4 bases, J lost 4 bases, and 6 bases stayed unmatched. Germline CDR1 MNHEY, CDR2 SMNVEV (reference sequence). The CDR3 runs to 14 residues. The CDR3 sequence: CASSYGTGEYEQYF. CDR3 bases: TGTGCCAGCAGTTACGGGACAGGAGAATACGAGCAGTACTTC.

The chain has TRBV6-5 and TRBJ1-2; D perhaps matches TRBD1 (5 bases). Germline V gene sequence: CDR1 MNHEY, CDR2 SVGAGI. The germline V and J ends were trimmed by 7 bases and 4 bases, with 16 bases remaining between them. The CDR3 consists of 14 residues. In DNA form, the CDR3 reads TGTGCCAGCACCTACCGGGGGGGGAGCTATGGCTACACCTTC. As protein: CASTYRGGSYGYTF.